Following are 27 T cell receptor beta chains from one sample sequenced in a study of cytomegalovirus exposure and HLA in healthy donors. The repertoire was sequenced with immunoSEQ multiplex PCR; TCRdb's copy has only in-frame clones and lacks some. The sample has some 98,000 clones; approximately 88% are singletons. The sequencing input was PBMCs. These TCRs come from a woman in her 30s in good health and CMV-seronegative.

This clone came up once. Because the CDR3's place on the DNA is in doubt, the DNA is left out and the CDR3 is given as listed by TCRdb. J is TRBJ2-2 and V is TRBV28; TRBD1 is the table's D call and was not checked against the DNA. The CDR3 is 20 amino acids in total, end residues counted. From germline, CDR1 is MDHEN and CDR2 SYDVKM. The CDR3 loop reads CASSFVGLRDRRLRAGELFF.

The chain carries TRBV18 and TRBJ1-2, with 8 positions matching TRBD1. Trimming took 8 bases from V and 4 from J; bases not matched to a gene: 18. The V gene's germline CDR1 is KGHSH and CDR2 LQKENI. The CDR3 spans 17 residues. CDR3 DNA: TGTGCCAGCACGCAACTTCCTGCGCCGGACAGGGCCTATGGCTACACCTTC. Translating it yields CASTQLPAPDRAYGYTF.

The V gene is TRBV9, the J gene TRBJ2-1; D is undetermined. With 3 bases removed from V and 3 bases from J, the gap between germline ends came to 13 bases. This CDR3 spans 15 amino acids. The germline CDR1 and CDR2 sequences are SGDLS and YYNGEE. The DNA for the CDR3 is TGTGCCAGCAGCGCCTCCGGTTCAGGCTACAATGAGCAGTTCTTC. It specifies CASSASGSGYNEQFF.

The J gene is TRBJ2-7, the V gene TRBV6-5; TRBD1 matches 8 bases. This CDR3 is 15 amino acids long. V gave up 7 bases and J gave up 3 bases; unmatched junction bases: 11. Germline V lookup: CDR1 MNHEY, CDR2 SVGAGI. The CDR3 is CASKSSRDRFYEQYF. The CDR3, as DNA: TGTGCCAGCAAGAGTTCCCGGGACAGGTTCTACGAGCAGTACTTC.

The chain recombines TRBV7-2 with TRBJ1-1; no clear D gene. Germline values: CDR1 SGHTA, CDR2 FQGNSA. The V gene lost 2 bases and the J gene lost 7 bases, with 14 bases spanning the gap. There are 14 residues in the CDR3. The CDR3 DNA is TGTGCCAGCAGCTTATTCAGGAACCCAAATGAAGCTTTCTTT. It is translated as CASSLFRNPNEAFF.

The chain has TRBV7-2 and TRBJ1-3, with D possibly matching TRBD1 (5 bases). The CDR3 is 17 amino acids. Trimming stripped 4 bases from V and 1 base from J, with 17 bases between. Germline V gives CDR1 SGHTA, CDR2 FQGNSA. The CDR3 nucleotides read TGTGCCAGCAGCTCAGCCCGGCAGGGCCTATCTGGAAACACCATATATTTT. Translating it yields CASSSARQGLSGNTIYF.

The V gene is TRBV5-1, the J gene TRBJ2-1; the match to TRBD1 covers 9 bases. V shed 6 bases, J shed 9 bases, and the junction held 13 bases outside the gene matches. The length of the CDR3 is 15 residues. Germline V gives CDR1 SGHRS, CDR2 YFSETQ. The DNA for the CDR3 is TGCGCCAGCACCCTATCGGGACAGGGATATTCTGAGCAGTTCTTC. Translating gives CASTLSGQGYSEQFF. The full variable domain, with the rest looked up from reference TRBV5-1 and TRBJ2-1, is KAGVTQTPRYLIKTRGQQVTLSCSPISGHRSVSWYQQTPGQGLQFLFEYFSETQRNKGNFPGRFSGRQFSNSRSEMNVSTLELGDSALYLCASTLSGQGYSEQFFGPGTRLTVL.

Here the CDR3 reads CATSVDRGSNQPQHF. CDR3 in DNA: TGTGCCACCAGCGTTGACAGGGGTAGCAATCAGCCCCAGCATTTT. This sequence joins TRBV15 and TRBJ1-5, with 8 bases aligning to TRBD1. The CDR3 contains 15 residues. J gave up 0 bases and V 5 bases, and 3 bases lay outside the gene matches. The V gene's germline CDR1 is LNHNV and CDR2 YYDKDF (reference sequence).

The V call is TRBV13, the J call TRBJ2-7; D gene ambiguous. The CDR3 length is 11 residues. V was cut by 6 bases and J by 0 bases, with 3 bases left in between. Germline V lookup: CDR1 PRHDT, CDR2 FYEKMQ (reference sequence). The DNA for the CDR3 is TGTGCCAGCAGTATCTCCTACGAGCAGTACTTC. Encoded protein: CASSISYEQYF.

V and J are TRBV5-8 and TRBJ1-6; 10 bases fit TRBD1. The CDR3 totals 15 residues. From germline, CDR1 is SGHTS and CDR2 YDEGEE. Trimming at V came to 7 bases and at J to 13 bases, leaving 14 bases not matched to a gene. CDR3 nucleotide sequence: TGTGCCAGCGGACCACCGGGACAGGGGATTGCTCCCCTCCACTTT. As protein: CASGPPGQGIAPLHF.

The chain couples TRBV4-1 to TRBJ2-2; TRBD2 might be the D (6 bases). This CDR3 has 16 amino acids. Per germline, CDR1 MGHRA and CDR2 YSYEKL. V was shortened by 6 bases and J by 4 bases, with 18 bases between the two germline ends. The CDR3 reads CASREREGGITGELFF. The CDR3 region has the DNA TGCGCCAGCAGAGAACGAGAAGGCGGGATCACCGGGGAGCTGTTTTTT.

V and J are TRBV11-1 and TRBJ2-1; 7 nucleotides agree with TRBD1. The CDR3 length is 16 residues. Looked up from germline, CDR1 is SGHAT and CDR2 is FQDESV (reference sequence). Unmatched junction bases numbered 14, after V lost 5 bases and J lost 7 bases. The chain's CDR3 is CASSLRQGSSWNEQFF. For the CDR3, the DNA is TGTGCCAGCAGCCTAAGACAGGGTTCATCATGGAATGAGCAGTTCTTC.

The chain has TRBV7-3 and TRBJ1-1, with D tentatively TRBD1 (6 bases). Trimming removed 5 bases at V and 4 bases at J, with 17 bases between. This CDR3 is built from 15 residues. Germline CDR1 SGHTA, CDR2 FQGTGA. This CDR3 reads CASSPSGQRTTEAFF. The CDR3 coding sequence is TGTGCCAGCAGCCCATCCGGACAGAGGACCACTGAAGCTTTCTTT. Drawing the rest from reference TRBV7-3 and TRBJ1-1, the complete variable domain is GAGVSQTPSNKVTEKGKYVELRCDPISGHTALYWYRQSLGQGPEFLIYFQGTGAADDSGLPNDRFFAVRPEGSVSTLKIQRTERGDSAVYLCASSPSGQRTTEAFFGQGTRLTVV.

V usage is TRBV5-1 and J usage is TRBJ2-5; D perhaps matches TRBD1 (5 bases). V was shortened by 1 base and J by 4 bases, with 5 bases between the two germline ends. Germline loops: CDR1 SGHRS, CDR2 YFSETQ. The CDR3 length is 12 residues. The CDR3 spells CASSLRGETQYF. The CDR3 nucleotides read TGCGCCAGCAGCTTGAGGGGAGAGACCCAGTACTTC.

The chain recombines TRBV4-2 with TRBJ2-1; TRBD1 aligns across 7 bases. CDR1 is LGHNA, CDR2 YNFKEQ, per germline. The junction had 5 bases not matched to a gene; V was cut back by 2 bases and J by 4 bases. CDR3 length: 15 amino acids. The CDR3 sequence: CASSQPDRDYNEQFF. Here the CDR3 DNA reads TGTGCCAGCAGCCAACCCGACAGGGATTACAATGAGCAGTTCTTC.

This chain connects TRBV28 to TRBJ1-6; the D is unclear. The germline CDR1 and CDR2 sequences are MDHEN and SYDVKM. The germline V and J ends were trimmed by 6 bases and 7 bases, with 13 bases remaining between them. This CDR3 has 14 residues. DNA of the CDR3: TGTGCCAGCAGACCCCCACTGCCCAATTCACCCCTCCACTTT. Its protein product is CASRPPLPNSPLHF.

The chain couples TRBV29-1 to TRBJ1-3, with D unclear. The CDR3 consists of 13 residues. The germline V gene encodes CDR1 SQVTM and CDR2 ANQGSEA. Trimming stripped 3 bases from V and 4 bases from J, with 10 bases between. CDR3 bases: TGCAGCGTTGACGGGGTTGACGGAAACACCATATATTTT. Translation gives CSVDGVDGNTIYF.

This chain joins TRBV28 and TRBJ1-5; D not certain. Germline CDR1 MDHEN, CDR2 SYDVKM. CDR3 size: 15 residues. The V end was cut by 7 bases, the J end by 1 base, with 14 bases between. CDR3: CASIRDIGSNQPQHF. CDR3 in DNA: TGTGCCAGCATTCGGGATATAGGGAGCAATCAGCCCCAGCATTTT.

The chain joins TRBV19 to TRBJ1-1; TRBD1 matches at 7 bases. Per germline, CDR1 LNHDA and CDR2 SQIVND (reference sequence). The J segment lost 1 base and the V segment lost 1 base, leaving 0 bases of the junction unmatched. CDR3 length: 14 amino acids. The CDR3 DNA sequence: TGTGCCAGTAGTATAGGGACAGGGAACACTGAAGCTTTCTTT. This translates into CASSIGTGNTEAFF.

The chain is built from TRBV18 and TRBJ1-2; 9 bases align to TRBD1. With 3 bases clipped from V and 2 bases from J, the junction kept 4 bases outside the gene matches. The V gene's germline CDR1 is KGHSH and CDR2 LQKENI. CDR3 size: 15 residues. CDR3 region: CASSPRTGENYGYTF. The DNA of the CDR3 is TGTGCCAGCTCACCGCGGACAGGGGAGAACTATGGCTACACCTTC.

This chain connects TRBV5-1 to TRBJ1-2; 10 bases are shared with TRBD1. From germline, CDR1 is SGHRS and CDR2 YFSETQ. V shed 1 base and J 6 bases; nucleotides not matched to a gene: 6. The CDR3 is 15 amino acids. The CDR3 loop reads CASSLSVTGGNGYTF. In DNA form, the CDR3 reads TGCGCCAGCAGCTTGTCCGTGACAGGGGGCAATGGCTACACCTTC.

This chain uses TRBV2 with TRBJ2-5, with a tentative D call TRBD2 (5 bases). The V end was cut by 11 bases, the J end by 2 bases, with 12 bases between. The germline CDR1 and CDR2 sequences are SNHLY and FYNNEI. The CDR3 is 12 amino acids. The CDR3 region is CAGGELQETQYF. CDR3 nucleotides: TGTGCCGGAGGTGAATTACAAGAGACCCAGTACTTC.

The chain combines TRBV5-4 with TRBJ1-1, with 7 nucleotides matching TRBD1. CDR1 and CDR2 (germline): SGHNT, YYREEE (reference sequence). This CDR3 comprises 16 residues. Germline trimming cut 2 bases from V and 0 bases from J; bases unmatched to any gene: 7. DNA for the CDR3: TGTGCCAGCAGCTTTGGAGGGGGCAGGGTGAACACTGAAGCTTTCTTT. This codes for CASSFGGGRVNTEAFF.

A remark on this clone: This CDR3 is missing its conserved last phenylalanine or tryptophan, likely due to a read error. Because the CDR3's place on the DNA is in doubt, the DNA is left out and the CDR3 is given as listed by TCRdb. This chain connects TRBV6-1 to TRBJ2-3; the listed D gene, TRBD2, was not tested against the DNA. Germline-derived CDR1 and CDR2 are MNHNS and SASEGT. From its first to its last residue, the CDR3 has 12 amino acids. CDR3 amino acids: CASSGGLAGVEV.

This clone was observed once. The J gene is TRBJ2-7, the V gene TRBV11-2; 10 nucleotides agree with TRBD1. V lost 5 bases and J lost 2; bases outside the gene matches: 6. This CDR3 contains 15 residues. Germline assignment: CDR1 SGHAT and CDR2 FQNNGV. DNA for the CDR3: TGTGCCAGCAGCATACCGGGACAGGGGCCCTACGAGCAGTACTTC. This encodes CASSIPGQGPYEQYF. Full variable domain (outside the CDR3, taken from reference TRBV11-2 and TRBJ2-7): EAGVAQSPRYKIIEKRQSVAFWCNPISGHATLYWYQQILGQGPKLLIQFQNNGVVDDSQLPKDRFSAERLKGVDSTLKIQPAKLEDSAVYLCASSIPGQGPYEQYFGPGTRLTVT.

The CDR3 DNA follows: TGCGCCAGCAGCCTGGACAGGGGCTCCTACGAGCAGTACTTC. Translated: CASSLDRGSYEQYF. The chain employs TRBV5-1 and TRBJ2-7, with TRBD1 matching 9 bases. V shed 4 bases and J 0 bases; nucleotides not matched to a gene: 2. The CDR3 sequence is 14 residues long. Germline V lookup: CDR1 SGHRS, CDR2 YFSETQ.

This chain links TRBV29-1 with TRBJ1-1, with D maybe TRBD1 (5 bases). The CDR3 extends over 11 amino acids. The V end lost 4 bases, the J end lost 7 bases, and 10 bases lay between the germline ends. Per the germline V gene, CDR1 is SQVTM and CDR2 is ANQGSEA. The CDR3 spells CSVVREIEAFF. The CDR3 DNA sequence: TGCAGCGTTGTCAGGGAAATTGAAGCTTTCTTT. Full variable domain (remainder filled in from reference TRBV29-1 and TRBJ1-1): SAVISQKPSRDICQRGTSLTIQCQVDSQVTMMFWYRQQPGQSLTLIATANQGSEATYESGFVIDKFPISRPNLTFSTLTVSNMSPEDSSIYLCSVVREIEAFFGQGTRLTVV.